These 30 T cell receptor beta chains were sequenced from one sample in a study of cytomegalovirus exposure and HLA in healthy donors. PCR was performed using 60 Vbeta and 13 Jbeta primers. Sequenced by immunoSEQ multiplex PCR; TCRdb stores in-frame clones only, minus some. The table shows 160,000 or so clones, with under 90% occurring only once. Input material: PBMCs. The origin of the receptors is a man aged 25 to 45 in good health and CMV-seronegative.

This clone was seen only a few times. The CDR3 spells CASSVTSGSYNEQFF. The CDR3 nucleotides read TGTGCCAGCAGTGTCACTAGCGGATCCTACAATGAGCAGTTCTTC. The V gene is TRBV6-5, the J gene TRBJ2-1; 8 bases agree with TRBD2. Unmatched junction bases numbered 4, after V lost 5 bases and J lost 1 base. The CDR3 sequence is 15 residues long. Germline V lookup: CDR1 MNHEY, CDR2 SVGAGI.

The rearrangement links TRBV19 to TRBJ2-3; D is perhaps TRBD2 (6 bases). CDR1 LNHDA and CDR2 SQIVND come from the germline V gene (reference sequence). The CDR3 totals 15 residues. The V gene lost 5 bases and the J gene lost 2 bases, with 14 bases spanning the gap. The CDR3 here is CASSDEAGHTDTQYF. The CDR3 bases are TGTGCCAGTAGTGACGAAGCGGGCCACACAGATACGCAGTATTTT.

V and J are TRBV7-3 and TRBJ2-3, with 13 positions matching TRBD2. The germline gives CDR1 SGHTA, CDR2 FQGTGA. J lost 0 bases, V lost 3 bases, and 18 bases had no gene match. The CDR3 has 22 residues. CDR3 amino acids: CASSLGLAGLPDGAASTDTQYF. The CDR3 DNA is TGTGCCAGCAGCTTGGGACTAGCGGGATTGCCAGATGGTGCGGCTAGCACAGATACGCAGTATTTT.

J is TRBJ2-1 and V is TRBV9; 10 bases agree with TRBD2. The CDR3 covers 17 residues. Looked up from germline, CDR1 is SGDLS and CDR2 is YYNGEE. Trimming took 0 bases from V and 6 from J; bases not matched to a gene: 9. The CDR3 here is CASSVVASGSRVNEQFF. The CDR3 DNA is TGTGCCAGCAGCGTAGTTGCTAGCGGGAGTCGGGTCAATGAGCAGTTCTTC.

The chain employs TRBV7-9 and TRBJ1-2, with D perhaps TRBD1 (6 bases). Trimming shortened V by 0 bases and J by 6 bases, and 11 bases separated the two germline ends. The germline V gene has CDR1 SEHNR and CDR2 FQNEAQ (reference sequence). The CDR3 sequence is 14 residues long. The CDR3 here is CASSLARTVNGYTF. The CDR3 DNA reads TGTGCCAGCAGCTTAGCGCGGACAGTTAATGGCTACACCTTC.

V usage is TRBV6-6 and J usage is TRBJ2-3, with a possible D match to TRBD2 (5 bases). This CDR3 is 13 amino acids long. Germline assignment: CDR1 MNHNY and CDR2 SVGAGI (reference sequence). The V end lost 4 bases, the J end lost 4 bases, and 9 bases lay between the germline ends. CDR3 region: CASSWTPADTQYF. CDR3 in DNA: TGTGCCAGCAGTTGGACTCCCGCAGATACGCAGTATTTT.

CDR3 in amino acids: CASSTGPSPGKPQHF. CDR3 DNA sequence: TGTGCCAGCAGTACCGGGCCCTCGCCAGGGAAGCCCCAGCATTTT. The chain combines TRBV28 with TRBJ1-5; D might be TRBD1 (5 bases). Deletions cut 5 bases from V and 8 bases from J, with 19 bases between. There are 15 residues in the CDR3. Germline assignment: CDR1 MDHEN and CDR2 SYDVKM.

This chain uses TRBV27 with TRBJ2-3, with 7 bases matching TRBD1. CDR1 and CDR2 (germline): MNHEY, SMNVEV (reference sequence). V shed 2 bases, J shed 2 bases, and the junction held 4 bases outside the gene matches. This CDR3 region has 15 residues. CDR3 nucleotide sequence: TGTGCCAGCAGTTTAAGGGACAGATTCACAGATACGCAGTATTTT. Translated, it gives CASSLRDRFTDTQYF.

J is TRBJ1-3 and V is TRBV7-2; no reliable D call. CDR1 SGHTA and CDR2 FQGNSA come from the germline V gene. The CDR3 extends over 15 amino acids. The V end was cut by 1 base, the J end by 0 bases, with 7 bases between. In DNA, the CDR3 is TGTGCCAGCAGCTTAGTACCCAGCTCTGGAAACACCATATATTTT. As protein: CASSLVPSSGNTIYF. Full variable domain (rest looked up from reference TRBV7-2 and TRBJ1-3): GAGVSQSPSNKVTEKGKDVELRCDPISGHTALYWYRQSLGQGLEFLIYFQGNSAPDKSGLPSDRFSAERTGGSVSTLTIQRTQQEDSAVYLCASSLVPSSGNTIYFGEGSWLTVV.

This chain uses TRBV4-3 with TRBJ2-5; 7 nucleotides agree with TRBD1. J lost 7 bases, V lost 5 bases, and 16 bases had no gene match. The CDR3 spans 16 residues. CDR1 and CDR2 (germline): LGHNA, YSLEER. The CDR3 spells CASSFRTGTAVGTQYF. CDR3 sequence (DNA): TGCGCCAGCAGCTTCCGCACCGGGACAGCGGTCGGGACCCAGTACTTC.

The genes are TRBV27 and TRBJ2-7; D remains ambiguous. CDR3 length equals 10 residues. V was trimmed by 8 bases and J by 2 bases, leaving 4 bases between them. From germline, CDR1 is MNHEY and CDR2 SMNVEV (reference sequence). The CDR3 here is CASGPYEQYF. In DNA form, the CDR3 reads TGTGCCAGCGGCCCCTACGAGCAGTACTTC.

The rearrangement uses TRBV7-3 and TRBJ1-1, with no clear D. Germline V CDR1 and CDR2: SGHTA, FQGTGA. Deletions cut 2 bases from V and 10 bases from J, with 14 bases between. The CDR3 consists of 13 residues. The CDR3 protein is CASSLQKGSVAFF. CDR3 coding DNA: TGTGCCAGCAGCTTACAGAAAGGGAGCGTAGCTTTCTTT.

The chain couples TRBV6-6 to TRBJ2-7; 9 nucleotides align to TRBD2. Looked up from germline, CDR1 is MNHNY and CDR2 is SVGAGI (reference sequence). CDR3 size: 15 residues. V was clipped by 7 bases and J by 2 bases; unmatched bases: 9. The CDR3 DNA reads TGTGCCAGCAAGGGACTAGCAAACCCTACCTACGAGCAGTACTTC. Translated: CASKGLANPTYEQYF.

DNA of the CDR3: TGTGCCAGCAGCTTACAGGGGAGCTCTGGAAACACCATATATTTT. It specifies CASSLQGSSGNTIYF. V and J are TRBV7-9 and TRBJ1-3; possibly TRBD1 for D (6 bases). The CDR3 loop spans 15 amino acids. Deletions cut 2 bases from V and 0 bases from J, with 8 bases between. Germline assignment: CDR1 SEHNR and CDR2 FQNEAQ (reference sequence). Filled out from reference TRBV7-9 and TRBJ1-3, the complete variable domain reads DTGVSQNPRHKITKRGQNVTFRCDPISEHNRLYWYRQTLGQGPEFLTYFQNEAQLEKSRLLSDRFSAERPKGSFSTLEIQRTEQGDSAMYLCASSLQGSSGNTIYFGEGSWLTVV.

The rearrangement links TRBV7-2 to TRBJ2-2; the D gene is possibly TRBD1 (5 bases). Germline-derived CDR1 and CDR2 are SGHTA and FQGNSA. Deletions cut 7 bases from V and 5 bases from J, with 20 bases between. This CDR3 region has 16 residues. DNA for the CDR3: TGTGCCAGCAAGTCTGACAGCCACCACCGAACCGGGGAGCTGTTTTTT. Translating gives CASKSDSHHRTGELFF.

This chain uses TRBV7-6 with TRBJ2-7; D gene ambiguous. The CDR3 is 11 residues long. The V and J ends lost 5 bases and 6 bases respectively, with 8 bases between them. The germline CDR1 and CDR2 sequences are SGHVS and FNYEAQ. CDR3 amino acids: CASSPGLEQYF. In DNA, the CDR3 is TGTGCCAGCAGCCCAGGTCTCGAGCAGTACTTC.

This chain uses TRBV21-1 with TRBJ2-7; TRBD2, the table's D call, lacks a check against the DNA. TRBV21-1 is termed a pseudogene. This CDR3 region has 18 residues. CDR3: CASSKALEASGRDYEQYF. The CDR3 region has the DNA TGTGCCAGCAGCAAAGCGTTAGAGGCTAGCGGGAGGGACTACGAGCAGTACTTC.

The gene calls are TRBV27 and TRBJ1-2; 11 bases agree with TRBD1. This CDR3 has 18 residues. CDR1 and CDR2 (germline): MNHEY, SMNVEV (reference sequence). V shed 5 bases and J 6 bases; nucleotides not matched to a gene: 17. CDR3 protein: CASSPHGTGGFTTDGYTF. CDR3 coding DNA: TGTGCCAGCAGTCCCCACGGGACAGGGGGTTTTACAACCGATGGCTACACCTTC.

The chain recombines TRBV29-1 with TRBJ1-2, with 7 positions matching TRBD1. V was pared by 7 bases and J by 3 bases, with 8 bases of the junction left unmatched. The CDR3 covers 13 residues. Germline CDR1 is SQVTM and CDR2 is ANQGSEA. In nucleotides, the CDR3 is TGCAGCGCAACAGGGGATCTTTACTATGGCTACACCTTC. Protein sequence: CSATGDLYYGYTF.

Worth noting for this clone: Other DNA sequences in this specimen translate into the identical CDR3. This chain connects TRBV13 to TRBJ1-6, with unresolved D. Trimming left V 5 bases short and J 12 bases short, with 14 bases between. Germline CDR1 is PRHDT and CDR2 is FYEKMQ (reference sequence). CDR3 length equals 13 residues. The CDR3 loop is CASSLRLSEPLHF. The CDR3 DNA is TGTGCCAGCAGCCTACGACTTTCGGAACCCCTCCACTTT.

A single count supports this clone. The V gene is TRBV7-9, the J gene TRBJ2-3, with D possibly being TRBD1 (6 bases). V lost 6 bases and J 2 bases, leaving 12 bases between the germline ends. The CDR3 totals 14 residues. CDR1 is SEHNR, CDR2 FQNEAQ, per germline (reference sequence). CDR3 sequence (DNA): TGTGCCAGCAGGACAGGACCTAACACAGATACGCAGTATTTT. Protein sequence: CASRTGPNTDTQYF. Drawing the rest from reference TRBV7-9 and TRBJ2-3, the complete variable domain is DTGVSQNPRHKITKRGQNVTFRCDPISEHNRLYWYRQTLGQGPEFLTYFQNEAQLEKSRLLSDRFSAERPKGSFSTLEIQRTEQGDSAMYLCASRTGPNTDTQYFGPGTRLTVL.

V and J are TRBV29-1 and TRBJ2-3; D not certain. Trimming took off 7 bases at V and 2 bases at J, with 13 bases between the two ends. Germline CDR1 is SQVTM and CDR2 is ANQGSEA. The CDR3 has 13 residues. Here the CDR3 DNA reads TGCAGCGCCCCCCTCCTTAACACAGATACGCAGTATTTT. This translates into CSAPLLNTDTQYF.

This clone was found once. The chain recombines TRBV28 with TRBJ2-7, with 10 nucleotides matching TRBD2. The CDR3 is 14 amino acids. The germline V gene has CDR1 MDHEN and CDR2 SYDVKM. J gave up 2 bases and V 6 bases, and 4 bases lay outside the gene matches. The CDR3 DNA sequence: TGTGCCAGCAGCGGACTAGCGGACACCTACGAGCAGTACTTC. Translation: CASSGLADTYEQYF.

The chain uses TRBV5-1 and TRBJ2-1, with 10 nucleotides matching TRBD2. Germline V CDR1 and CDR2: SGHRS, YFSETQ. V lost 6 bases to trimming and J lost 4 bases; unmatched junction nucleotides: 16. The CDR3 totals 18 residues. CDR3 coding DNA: TGCGCCAGCAATCGGCTAGCGGGGGAGACCACCGAATACAATGAGCAGTTCTTC. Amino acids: CASNRLAGETTEYNEQFF.

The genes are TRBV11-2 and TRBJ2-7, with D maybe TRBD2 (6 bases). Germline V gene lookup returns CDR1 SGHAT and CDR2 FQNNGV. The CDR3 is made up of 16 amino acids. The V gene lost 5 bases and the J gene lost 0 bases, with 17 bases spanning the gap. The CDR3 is CASSLEPGLNSYEQYF. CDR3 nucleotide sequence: TGTGCCAGCAGCCTTGAACCGGGACTCAACTCCTACGAGCAGTACTTC. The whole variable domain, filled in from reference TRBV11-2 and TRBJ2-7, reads EAGVAQSPRYKIIEKRQSVAFWCNPISGHATLYWYQQILGQGPKLLIQFQNNGVVDDSQLPKDRFSAERLKGVDSTLKIQPAKLEDSAVYLCASSLEPGLNSYEQYFGPGTRLTVT.

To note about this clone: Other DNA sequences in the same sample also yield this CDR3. The CDR3 DNA reads TGTGCCAGCCAAAACAGGGGCAATCAGCCCCAGCATTTT. The encoded protein is CASQNRGNQPQHF. The chain combines TRBV28 with TRBJ1-5; possible D gene TRBD1, 6 bases. The CDR3 length is 13 residues. Germline lookup yields CDR1 MDHEN and CDR2 SYDVKM. The V end was cut by 8 bases, the J end by 2 bases, with 10 bases between.

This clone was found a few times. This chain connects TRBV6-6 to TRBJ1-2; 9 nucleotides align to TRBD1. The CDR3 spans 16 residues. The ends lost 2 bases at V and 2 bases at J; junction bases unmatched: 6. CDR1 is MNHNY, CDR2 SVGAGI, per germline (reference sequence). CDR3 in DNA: TGTGCCAGCAGTTACACAACGGGACAGGGAAACTATGGCTACACCTTC. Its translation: CASSYTTGQGNYGYTF.

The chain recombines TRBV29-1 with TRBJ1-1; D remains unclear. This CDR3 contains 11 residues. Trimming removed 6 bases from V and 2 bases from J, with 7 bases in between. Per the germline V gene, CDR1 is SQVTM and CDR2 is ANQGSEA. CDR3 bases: TGCAGCGTGGCAAAAAACACTGAAGCTTTCTTT. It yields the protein CSVAKNTEAFF.

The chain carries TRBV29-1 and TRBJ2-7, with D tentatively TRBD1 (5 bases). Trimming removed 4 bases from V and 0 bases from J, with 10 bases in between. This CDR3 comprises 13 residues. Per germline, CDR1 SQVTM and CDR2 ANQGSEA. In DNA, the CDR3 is TGCAGCGTTGGAACAGGCAACTCCTACGAGCAGTACTTC. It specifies CSVGTGNSYEQYF.

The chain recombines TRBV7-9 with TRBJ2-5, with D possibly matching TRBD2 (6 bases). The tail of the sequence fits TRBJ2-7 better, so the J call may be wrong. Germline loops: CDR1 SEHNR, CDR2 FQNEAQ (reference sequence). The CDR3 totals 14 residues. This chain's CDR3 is CASRGGSVAYEQYF. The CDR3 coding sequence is TGTGCCAGCAGGGGGGGTTCGGTTGCCTACGAGCAGTACTTC.